Reported below is one TCR beta chain. This clonotype was detected only a few times. Its antigen has not been determined. Per-base qualities were not stored, and no clone one base away is much larger. The library was obtained by RT-PCR. These reads were obtained on an Illumina HiSeq 2500. The public sequencing data were trimmed at Q25 with fastp and processed into clonotypes with MiXCR by TCRdb, which kept only in-frame beta chains. Records with the same CDR3 protein are collapsed into one entry carrying the most frequent genes and DNA. Within this sample are 610,000 or so distinct CDR3 sequences, with less than 15% of them counted one time only. In total, the top ten clones hold 11% of the sample. These data originate in a study of response to subunit inactivated influenza vaccine (dated by TCRdb to 2016 to 2018). About the full investigation: Deep quantitative profiling of the T cell receptor repertoire was used in the study to follow responses to a trivalent subunit inactivated influenza vaccine.

Here is what the overall study found, with its caveats: The authors proposed that each seasonal influenza vaccination may bring in only a limited number of new T cells.

The germline V gene encodes CDR1 SQVTM and CDR2 ANQGSEA. The CDR3 measures 15 amino acids from cysteine to phenylalanine. Left in the record is the CDR3 DNA by itself, 45 bases read in frame from the first base. Unmatched junction bases come to 5, with V trimmed by 1 base and J by 3 bases. This specimen consisted of PBMCs from blood, obtained 11 to 12 days after vaccination. The rearranged segments are TRBV29-1 and TRBJ2-7; the junction holds 11 bases that match TRBD1. The clonotype was recovered from a man aged 50-60 years who received an inactivated influenza vaccine. Donor details come from another sample of the same person, matched by shared clones. At the DNA level, the sequence is TGCAGCGTTGAAGGGACAGGGGGCGCGGGCTACGAGCAGTACTTC. Its protein is CSVEGTGGAGYEQYF.